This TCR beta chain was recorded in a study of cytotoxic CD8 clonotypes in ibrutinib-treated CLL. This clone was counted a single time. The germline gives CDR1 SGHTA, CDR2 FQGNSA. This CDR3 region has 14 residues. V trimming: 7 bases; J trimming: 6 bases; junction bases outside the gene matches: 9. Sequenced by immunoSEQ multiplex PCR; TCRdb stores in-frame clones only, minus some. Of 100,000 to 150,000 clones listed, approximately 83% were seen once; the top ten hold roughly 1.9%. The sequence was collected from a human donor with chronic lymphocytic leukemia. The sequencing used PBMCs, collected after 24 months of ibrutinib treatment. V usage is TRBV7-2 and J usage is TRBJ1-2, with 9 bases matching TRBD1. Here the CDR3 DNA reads TGTGCCAGCACCGGGGACAGGGTAAGGGATGGCTACACCTTC. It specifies CASTGDRVRDGYTF.